Shown below are 7 T cell receptor beta chains from a single sample sequenced in a study of cytomegalovirus exposure and HLA in healthy donors (dated by TCRdb to 2015 to 2018). Library preparation employed the immunoSEQ multiplex PCR assay. TCRdb holds this immuneACCESS table with in-frame rearrangements only. Some clones are missing; in checked studies, unresolved V genes explain under half, and the rest has no known cause. For this sample there are 150,000 to 200,000 clones; around 89% appear just once. 2.5% to 3% of the sample is taken by the ten largest. The specimen was PBMCs. These TCRs come from a man aged 18 to 29 in good health and CMV-seronegative.

The CDR3 coding sequence is TGTGCCAGCAGTTTCGGGGGTAACGAGCAGTACTTC. It is translated as CASSFGGNEQYF. The chain couples TRBV27 to TRBJ2-7, with TRBD2 as a possible D gene (6 bases). V lost 3 bases and J lost 5, with 8 bases in between. The germline gives CDR1 MNHEY, CDR2 SMNVEV (reference sequence). The CDR3 spans 12 residues.

The chain is built from TRBV28 and TRBJ2-3, with 16 positions matching TRBD2. The CDR3 covers 18 residues. CDR1 is MDHEN, CDR2 SYDVKM, per germline. Losses at the gene ends were 7 bases for V and 5 bases for J; bases not matched to a gene: 12. The CDR3 bases are TGTGCCAGCACTCCTCCCGGGACTAGCGGGAGGGGAAGAGATACGCAGTATTTT. Translating gives CASTPPGTSGRGRDTQYF.

The rearrangement links TRBV28 to TRBJ2-3, with D perhaps matching TRBD1 (5 bases). Trimming pared 5 bases from V and 0 bases from J, leaving 27 bases between. Germline lookup yields CDR1 MDHEN and CDR2 SYDVKM. The CDR3 has 20 residues. The CDR3 region has the DNA TGTGCCAGCAGTCCTGATCCAGGGTTACGGCACAGTTCGAGCACAGATACGCAGTATTTT. It translates to CASSPDPGLRHSSSTDTQYF.

The DNA of the CDR3 is TGTGCCAGCAGTTTTTTAGCGGGCCCAAGCGGGGGCACAGATACGCAGTATTTT. As protein: CASSFLAGPSGGTDTQYF. The V call is TRBV27, the J call TRBJ2-3; 7 bases are a match to TRBD2. V lost 3 bases and J lost 1; bases outside the gene matches: 13. This CDR3 has 18 amino acids. Germline loops: CDR1 MNHEY, CDR2 SMNVEV (reference sequence).

This clone was found once. The J gene is TRBJ1-2, the V gene TRBV28; unclear D gene. Germline V CDR1 and CDR2: MDHEN, SYDVKM. The V end lost 6 bases, the J end lost 5 bases, and 7 bases lay between the germline ends. The CDR3 runs 11 residues. CDR3 residues: CASSSRYGYTF. The CDR3 nucleotides read TGTGCCAGCAGCTCCAGATATGGCTACACCTTC.

The genes are TRBV19 and TRBJ2-2, with D possibly being TRBD2 (6 bases). The germline V gene encodes CDR1 LNHDA and CDR2 SQIVND (reference sequence). The CDR3 length is 16 residues. V was clipped by 10 bases and J by 4 bases, with 22 bases between them. The chain's CDR3 is CATARTLEGSTGELFF. The CDR3 DNA reads as TGTGCCACCGCTCGGACCCTGGAGGGTTCCACCGGGGAGCTGTTTTTT.

This sequence joins TRBV5-1 and TRBJ2-1; 12 positions match TRBD2. Germline V gives CDR1 SGHRS, CDR2 YFSETQ. Trimming took 0 bases from V and 4 from J; bases not matched to a gene: 2. The length of the CDR3 is 16 residues. CDR3 amino acids: CASSLATSGGYNEQFF. The CDR3 nucleotides read TGCGCCAGCAGCTTGGCGACTAGCGGGGGTTACAATGAGCAGTTCTTC.